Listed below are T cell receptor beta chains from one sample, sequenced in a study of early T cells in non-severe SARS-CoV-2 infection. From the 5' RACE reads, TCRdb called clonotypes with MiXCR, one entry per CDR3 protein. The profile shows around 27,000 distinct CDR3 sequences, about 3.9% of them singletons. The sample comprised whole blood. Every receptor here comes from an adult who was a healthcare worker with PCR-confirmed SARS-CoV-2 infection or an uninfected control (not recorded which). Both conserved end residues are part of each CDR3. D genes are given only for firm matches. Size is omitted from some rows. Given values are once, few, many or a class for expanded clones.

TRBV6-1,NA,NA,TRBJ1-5,TGTGCCAGCGCCCTCGGACAGCGCAATCAGCCCCAGCATTTT,CASALGQRNQPQHF
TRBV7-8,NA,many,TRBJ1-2,TGTGCCAGCAGCTCCTCGGGCCTCCAATCCTATGGCTACACCTTC,CASSSSGLQSYGYTF
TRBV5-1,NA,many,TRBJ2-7,TGCGCCAGCAGCCGGCTTCAGGGGCTAAACGAGCAGTACTTC,CASSRLQGLNEQYF
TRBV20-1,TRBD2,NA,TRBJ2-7,TGCAGTGCTGGAGCGACTAGCGGGGCTTACGAGCAGTACTTC,CSAGATSGAYEQYF
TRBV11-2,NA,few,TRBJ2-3,TGTGCCAGCAGCTCTCATCCGACCGATACGCAGTATTTT,CASSSHPTDTQYF
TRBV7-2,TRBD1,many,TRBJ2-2,TGTGCCAGCAGCCGGGACAGTAACACCGGGGAGCTGTTTTTT,CASSRDSNTGELFF
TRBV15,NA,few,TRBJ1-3,TGTGCCACCAGCAGAGTGAGTGAGAATACAGCAGGAAACACCATATATTTT,CATSRVSENTAGNTIYF
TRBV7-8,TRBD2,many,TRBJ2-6,TGTGCCAGCTACTTGAGGCGGGGAGGGTCAGGGGCCAACGTCCTGACTTTC,CASYLRRGGSGANVLTF
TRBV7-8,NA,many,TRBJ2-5,TGTGCCAGCAGCTTAGGCGTTCGGACGGAGACCCAGTACTTC,CASSLGVRTETQYF
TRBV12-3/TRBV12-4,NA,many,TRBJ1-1,TGTGCCAGCAGTTTCGAACAGTGGGGCACTGAAGCTTTCTTT,CASSFEQWGTEAFF
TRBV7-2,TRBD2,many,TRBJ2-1,TGTGCCAGCAGCCCCACGACCAGCGGGACGTACAATGAGCAGTTCTTC,CASSPTTSGTYNEQFF
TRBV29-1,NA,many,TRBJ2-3,TGCAGCGTAGCCACCAAGGCGGCCTCTAGCACAGATACGCAGTATTTT,CSVATKAASSTDTQYF
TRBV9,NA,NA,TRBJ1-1,TGTGCCAGCAGCGTAGTCCTGAACACTGAAGCTTTCTTT,CASSVVLNTEAFF
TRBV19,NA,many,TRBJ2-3,TGTGCCAGTAGTTTACCGGGACTCCGACTGACAGATACGCAGTATTTT,CASSLPGLRLTDTQYF
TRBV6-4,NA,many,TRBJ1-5,TGTGCCAGCAGTGACTCTCGACAGCCCCAGCATTTT,CASSDSRQPQHF
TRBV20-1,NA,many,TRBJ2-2,TGCAGTGCTAGAGATAACTCCGGGGAGCTGTTTTTT,CSARDNSGELFF
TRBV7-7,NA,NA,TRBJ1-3,TGTGCTAGCAGCCCAATCCGTGTGACGGGTGGAAACACCATATATTTT,CASSPIRVTGGNTIYF
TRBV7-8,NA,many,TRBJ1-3,TGTGCCAGCAGCTTAGGGGGTGCTACCTCTGGAAACACCATATATTTT,CASSLGGATSGNTIYF